The T cell receptor beta chain under discussion was sequenced for a study of T cell repertoires in cytomegalovirus infection. Study details: Signatures in public TCR beta sequences pointed to both CMV infection and matching HLA type.

TCRdb processed the reads anew with MiXCR; each CDR3 protein has one entry. In the table there are about a million distinct CDR3 sequences, approximately 30% of which are singletons. This clonotype has only a few counts. Antigen: not known. Study-wide results and limits: Dominating the ex vivo response were HLA-C-restricted CMV-specific TCR beta clonotypes.

Germline CDR1 and CDR2: MGHDK and SYGVNS. J gave up 7 bases and V 2 bases, and 12 bases lay outside the gene matches. CDR3 length: 16 residues. This clonotype was sampled from a human donor in good health (CMV status not recorded). Some clones in this sample may be carry-over from other donors' samples. This specimen consisted of cultured CD8+ T cells from PBMCs, obtained from culture after CMV antigen stimulation. The chain has TRBV25-1 and TRBJ2-5; 8 positions match TRBD2. The CDR3 DNA sequence: TGTGCCAGCAGTGAAAGGGGCGGGGGGCTCAAACGGACCCAGTACTTC. Amino acids: CASSERGGGLKRTQYF.